These 29 T cell receptor beta chains came from one sample sequenced in a study of blood T cell repertoires in COVID-19. Clones were read by immunoSEQ multiplex PCR, and TCRdb kept only the in-frame ones, dropping some. The data contain some 290,000 clones, 85% to 90% of them singletons. Sample: PBMCs or T cells enriched from blood (not recorded which). These receptors all come from a woman between 25 and 40 years old who had recovered from COVID-19.

This clone was seen a single time. The J gene is TRBJ2-1, the V gene TRBV11-2, with D possibly being TRBD2 (7 bases). The CDR3 covers 18 residues. The V end was cut by 5 bases, the J end by 0 bases, with 20 bases between. Germline V gene lookup returns CDR1 SGHAT and CDR2 FQNNGV. The CDR3 coding sequence is TGTGCCAGCAGCCGACTTAAGGGGGGCGGGAGCTCCTACAATGAGCAGTTCTTC. This gives the protein CASSRLKGGGSSYNEQFF.

The rearrangement joins TRBV27 to TRBJ2-1; TRBD2 matches at 7 bases. The germline CDR1 and CDR2 sequences are MNHEY and SMNVEV (reference sequence). This CDR3 is 15 amino acids long. V gave up 3 bases and J gave up 5 bases; unmatched junction bases: 7. DNA of the CDR3: TGTGCCAGCAGTTTTGGCGGGAGCTTCCACAATGAGCAGTTCTTC. Translating gives CASSFGGSFHNEQFF.

The chain uses TRBV10-3 and TRBJ1-1; D is uncertain. The CDR3 spans 15 residues. The germline gives CDR1 ENHRY, CDR2 SYGVKD. Between the trimmed V and J ends, which lost 2 bases and 0 bases, there was a span of 10 bases. DNA for the CDR3: TGTGCCATCAGTGAGGGCGGCCTCATGAACACTGAAGCTTTCTTT. Translating it yields CAISEGGLMNTEAFF.

This clone showed up just a few times. The chain couples TRBV27 to TRBJ1-5; D might be TRBD1 (6 bases). Trimming removed 4 bases from V and 7 bases from J, with 14 bases in between. From germline, CDR1 is MNHEY and CDR2 SMNVEV (reference sequence). The length of the CDR3 is 14 residues. This chain's CDR3 is CASSSLTGWQPQHF. CDR3 DNA sequence: TGTGCCAGCAGTTCCCTCACAGGGTGGCAGCCCCAGCATTTT.

The chain combines TRBV20-1 with TRBJ1-1, with 8 positions matching TRBD1. CDR1 and CDR2 from the germline V gene are DFQATT and SNEGSKA (reference sequence). The CDR3 totals 16 residues. The V and J ends lost 3 bases and 10 bases, in that order; junction bases with no gene match: 19. The CDR3 spells CSASGTGQIRGMRAFF. The CDR3, as DNA: TGCAGTGCTAGTGGGACAGGCCAAATTCGTGGGATGAGAGCTTTCTTT.

The V gene is TRBV20-1, the J gene TRBJ1-1, with D perhaps matching TRBD1 (6 bases). The CDR3 has 12 amino acids. Between the trimmed V and J ends, which lost 3 bases and 5 bases, there was a span of 10 bases. CDR1 is DFQATT and CDR2 is SNEGSKA in the germline V gene (reference sequence). CDR3 loop: CSASMRGTEAFF. CDR3 nucleotide sequence: TGCAGTGCTAGTATGAGGGGGACTGAAGCTTTCTTT.

The chain employs TRBV3-1 (or the pseudogene TRBV3-2) and TRBJ2-7, with 9 bases that match TRBD2. The V segment lost 2 bases and the J segment 2 bases; nucleotides outside the gene matches: 7. Germline lookup yields CDR1 LGHDT and CDR2 YNNKEL (reference sequence). The CDR3 has 16 amino acids. CDR3 sequence reads: CASSQLLAGVPYEQYF. The CDR3 DNA follows: TGTGCCAGCAGCCAATTGTTAGCGGGAGTCCCCTACGAGCAGTACTTC.

The rearrangement joins TRBV28 to TRBJ2-5, with D possibly matching TRBD1 (6 bases). This CDR3 has 14 amino acids. The V gene's germline CDR1 is MDHEN and CDR2 SYDVKM. Trimming pared 3 bases from V and 4 bases from J, leaving 12 bases between. This CDR3 is CASSLRQALETQYF. The CDR3, as DNA: TGTGCCAGCAGTTTGAGACAGGCTTTAGAGACCCAGTACTTC.

This chain links TRBV7-9 with TRBJ1-2, with 8 bases lining up with TRBD1. Germline CDR1 SEHNR, CDR2 FQNEAQ (reference sequence). The CDR3 length is 14 residues. V shed 5 bases, J shed 7 bases, and the junction held 9 bases outside the gene matches. DNA of the CDR3: TGTGCCAGCAGCAGAGACCAGGGGGCGGGTGGCTACACCTTC. Its translation is CASSRDQGAGGYTF.

This chain joins TRBV23-1 and TRBJ2-3; 11 bases are shared with TRBD1. Being an ORF, TRBV23-1 has a function that is uncertain. The length of the CDR3 is 19 residues. The trim removed 0 bases at V and 0 bases at J, leaving 8 bases unmatched. The CDR3: CASSQSWTGGQGSTDTQYF. The DNA of the CDR3 is TGCGCCAGCAGTCAATCTTGGACAGGGGGCCAGGGGAGCACAGATACGCAGTATTTT.

This clone was seen only once. This rearrangement joins TRBV4-1 to TRBJ1-5, with D possibly being TRBD1 (5 bases). The CDR3 sequence is 16 residues long. The V gene's germline CDR1 is MGHRA and CDR2 YSYEKL. Trimming pared 0 bases from V and 6 bases from J, leaving 15 bases between. The DNA for the CDR3 is TGCGCCAGCAGCCAAGATAGGCCAGGGAGGGGTCAGCCCCAGCATTTT. Residues: CASSQDRPGRGQPQHF.

The rearrangement uses TRBV19 and TRBJ2-1; TRBD2 matches at 14 bases. J gave up 8 bases and V 2 bases, and 11 bases lay outside the gene matches. The CDR3 has 18 amino acids. CDR1 LNHDA and CDR2 SQIVND come from the germline V gene (reference sequence). The CDR3 is CASSILYSGLAGVDEQFF. CDR3 DNA: TGTGCCAGTAGTATACTTTATTCGGGACTAGCGGGAGTTGATGAGCAGTTCTTC.

The V gene is TRBV6-5, the J gene TRBJ2-7; 8 nucleotides agree with TRBD2. Germline CDR1 and CDR2: MNHEY and SVGAGI. CDR3 length: 15 residues. J lost 5 bases, V lost 0 bases, and 6 bases had no gene match. This CDR3 is CASSYSFGRGNEQYF. The CDR3 DNA reads as TGTGCCAGCAGTTACTCGTTCGGGAGGGGCAACGAGCAGTACTTC.

This rearrangement joins TRBV29-1 to TRBJ1-2; D is unclear. The CDR3 consists of 15 residues. V was shortened by 5 bases and J by 0 bases, with 16 bases between the two germline ends. Germline-derived CDR1 and CDR2 are SQVTM and ANQGSEA. The CDR3 loop reads CSVRSLPTSNYGYTF. The CDR3 nucleotides read TGCAGCGTTAGGTCGTTGCCGACTTCTAACTATGGCTACACCTTC.

This clone was seen only a few times. The chain uses TRBV6-1 and TRBJ1-5; D is unresolved. This CDR3 is built from 17 residues. The V gene lost 2 bases and the J gene lost 6 bases, with 20 bases spanning the gap. Germline V gene data show CDR1 as MNHNS and CDR2 as SASEGT. For the CDR3, the DNA is TGTGCCAGCAGTGAAAATTGGCGGCAGACGGAGGGTCAGCCCCAGCATTTT. This gives the protein CASSENWRQTEGQPQHF.

The chain joins TRBV27 to TRBJ2-5; D unclear. Trimming pared 3 bases from V and 3 bases from J, leaving 8 bases between. This CDR3 contains 13 residues. Germline CDR1 and CDR2: MNHEY and SMNVEV (reference sequence). This CDR3 reads CASSFQYKETQYF. The CDR3 DNA sequence: TGTGCCAGCAGTTTCCAATACAAAGAGACCCAGTACTTC.

This chain joins TRBV7-2 and TRBJ2-7; a weak D match, TRBD1 (6 bases). The CDR3 consists of 15 residues. Deletions cut 4 bases from V and 2 bases from J, with 15 bases between. CDR1 is SGHTA and CDR2 is FQGNSA in the germline V gene. The CDR3, as DNA: TGTGCCAGCAGCTCGCCTCGGGACATGACCTACGAGCAGTACTTC. Protein: CASSSPRDMTYEQYF.

V and J are TRBV11-3 and TRBJ2-1; 7 bases match TRBD1. V was pared by 5 bases and J by 4 bases, with 5 bases of the junction left unmatched. Germline CDR1 reads SGHNT; CDR2 reads YENEEA. This CDR3 comprises 14 residues. CDR3 nucleotides: TGTGCCAGCAGCCCCCGGGACAGATACAATGAGCAGTTCTTC. Translation gives CASSPRDRYNEQFF.

This chain links TRBV6-5 with TRBJ2-7; TRBD2 aligns across 7 bases. This CDR3 comprises 16 residues. Germline CDR1 reads MNHEY; CDR2 reads SVGAGI. The junction had 16 bases not matched to a gene; V was cut back by 4 bases and J by 7 bases. CDR3 amino acids: CASSSPDSRELGEQYF. Here the CDR3 DNA reads TGTGCCAGCAGTTCCCCTGACTCGCGGGAGCTGGGAGAGCAGTACTTC.

The rearrangement uses TRBV5-1 and TRBJ2-7; D remains ambiguous. V lost 0 bases and J lost 2, with 12 bases in between. CDR1 and CDR2 (germline): SGHRS, YFSETQ. This CDR3 has 15 residues. The CDR3 loop is CASSLERRNPYEQYF. The CDR3 DNA is TGCGCCAGCAGCTTGGAGAGGCGGAACCCCTACGAGCAGTACTTC.

The chain carries TRBV27 and TRBJ1-3; no definite D call. The CDR3 contains 16 residues. Germline V gene lookup returns CDR1 MNHEY and CDR2 SMNVEV (reference sequence). Trimming took 0 bases from V and 0 from J, leaving 9 bases between them. CDR3 loop: CASSLSAGLSGNTIYF. The CDR3 nucleotides are TGTGCCAGCAGTTTATCCGCGGGCCTCTCTGGAAACACCATATATTTT.

The V and J genes are TRBV18 and TRBJ1-2; the match to TRBD1 covers 9 bases. This CDR3 spans 14 amino acids. Germline V gene sequence: CDR1 KGHSH, CDR2 LQKENI. The J segment lost 8 bases and the V segment lost 3 bases, leaving 7 bases of the junction unmatched. CDR3 nucleotides: TGTGCCAGCTCACCTTACGGGACAGGGAGCGGCTACACCTTC. It translates to CASSPYGTGSGYTF.

The genes are TRBV5-1 and TRBJ2-2; TRBD2 matches at 8 bases. The CDR3 is 16 residues long. The V gene's germline CDR1 is SGHRS and CDR2 YFSETQ. J was trimmed by 10 bases and V by 0 bases; bases with no gene match: 11. The CDR3 DNA sequence: TGCGCCAGCAGCTTGGGCAACGGGAGGGGGAACGCGGAGCTGTTTTTT. Amino acids: CASSLGNGRGNAELFF.

V is TRBV10-2 and J is TRBJ1-2; 8 bases align to TRBD1. Trimming removed 4 bases from V and 0 bases from J; junction bases left unmatched: 10. The CDR3 is 17 residues long. Germline V gene lookup returns CDR1 WSHSY and CDR2 SAAADI. The CDR3 protein is CASSGQGSPYPNYGYTF. The CDR3 DNA sequence: TGCGCCAGCAGTGGACAGGGGTCTCCATACCCTAACTATGGCTACACCTTC.

The chain links TRBV25-1 to TRBJ2-7, with TRBD2 matching over 10 bases. Trimming at V came to 3 bases and at J to 3 bases, leaving 5 bases not matched to a gene. Germline V gene lookup returns CDR1 MGHDK and CDR2 SYGVNS. The CDR3 runs 15 residues. Here the CDR3 reads CASSEPGLADYEQYF. CDR3 bases: TGTGCCAGCAGTGAGCCCGGACTAGCGGACTACGAGCAGTACTTC.

This chain connects TRBV5-3 to TRBJ2-3, with 7 bases lining up with TRBD1. TRBV5-3 is marked as an open reading frame, function uncertain. V dropped 0 bases and J dropped 0; count of bases not matched to a gene: 10. The CDR3 is made up of 18 amino acids. CDR3 in amino acids: CARSLVRDDRASTDTQYF. CDR3 DNA: TGTGCCAGAAGCTTGGTTCGGGATGACAGGGCCAGCACAGATACGCAGTATTTT.

The chain links TRBV28 to TRBJ1-6, with TRBD1 as a possible D gene (5 bases). There are 14 residues in the CDR3. In germline, CDR1 is MDHEN, CDR2 SYDVKM. The germline V and J ends were trimmed by 8 bases and 4 bases, with 12 bases remaining between them. This chain's CDR3 is CASGTGDYNSPLHF. DNA of the CDR3: TGTGCCAGCGGGACTGGCGATTATAATTCACCCCTCCACTTT.

This sequence joins TRBV28 and TRBJ1-6; no definite D call. CDR3 length: 15 amino acids. Per germline, CDR1 MDHEN and CDR2 SYDVKM. Trimming took off 3 bases at V and 9 bases at J, with 15 bases between the two ends. CDR3 DNA sequence: TGTGCCAGCAGTTTTTTTGAGGGCGCCGGTTCACCCCTCCACTTT. Translated: CASSFFEGAGSPLHF. The entire variable domain, with the rest obtained from reference TRBV28 and TRBJ1-6, is as follows: DVKVTQSSRYLVKRTGEKVFLECVQDMDHENMFWYRQDPGLGLRLIYFSYDVKMKEKGDIPEGYSVSREKKERFSLILESASTNQTSMYLCASSFFEGAGSPLHFGNGTRLTVT.

The gene calls are TRBV2 and TRBJ1-5, with D possibly being TRBD1 (5 bases). Germline CDR1 reads SNHLY; CDR2 reads FYNNEI. The CDR3 has 13 residues. Trimming pared 7 bases from V and 6 bases from J, leaving 13 bases between. CDR3 amino acids: CASKVTGAQPQHF. CDR3 DNA: TGTGCCAGCAAGGTTACAGGCGCTCAGCCCCAGCATTTT.